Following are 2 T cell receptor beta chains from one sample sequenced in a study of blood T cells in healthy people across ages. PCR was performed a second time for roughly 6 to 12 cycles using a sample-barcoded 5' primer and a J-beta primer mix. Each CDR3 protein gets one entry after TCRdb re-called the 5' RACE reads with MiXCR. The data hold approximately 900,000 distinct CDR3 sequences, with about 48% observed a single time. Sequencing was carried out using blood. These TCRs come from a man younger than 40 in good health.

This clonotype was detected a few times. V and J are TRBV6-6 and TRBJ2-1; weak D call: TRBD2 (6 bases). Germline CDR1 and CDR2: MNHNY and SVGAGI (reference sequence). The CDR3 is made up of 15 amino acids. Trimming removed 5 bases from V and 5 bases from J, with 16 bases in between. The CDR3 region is CASSGGADTHNEQFF. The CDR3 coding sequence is TGTGCCAGCAGTGGCGGGGCAGACACACACAATGAGCAGTTCTTC.

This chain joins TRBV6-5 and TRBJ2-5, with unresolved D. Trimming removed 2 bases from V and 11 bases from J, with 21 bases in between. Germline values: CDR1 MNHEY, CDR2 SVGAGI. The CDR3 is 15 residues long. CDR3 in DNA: TGTGCCAGCAGTTACCCCTCTGGGGTCGCTGAAGAGCAGTACTTC. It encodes CASSYPSGVAEEQYF.